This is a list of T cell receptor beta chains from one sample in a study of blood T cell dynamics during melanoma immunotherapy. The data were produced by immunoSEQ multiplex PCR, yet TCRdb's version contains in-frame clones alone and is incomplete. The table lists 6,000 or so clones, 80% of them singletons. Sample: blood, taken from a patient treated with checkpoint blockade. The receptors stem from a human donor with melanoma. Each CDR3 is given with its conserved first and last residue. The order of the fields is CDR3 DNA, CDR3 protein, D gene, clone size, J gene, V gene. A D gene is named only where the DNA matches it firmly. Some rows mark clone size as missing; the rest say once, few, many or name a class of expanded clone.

TGTGCCAGCAGCTTAGACCTGAACACTGAAGCTTTCTTT,CASSLDLNTEAFF,.,.,TRBJ1-1,TRBV7-8
TGTGCCAGCAGCTTAGGTCGAGCGGGAGTAACAGAGACCCAGTACTTC,CASSLGRAGVTETQYF,TRBD2,.,TRBJ2-5,TRBV11-2
TGTGCCAGCAGTCAGACAGGGCGGGAAAACTTT,CASSQTGRENF,TRBD1,.,TRBJ1-1,TRBV6-1
TGTGCCAGCAGCCCACGGAAGGGCGCGTACAATGAGCAGTTCTTC,CASSPRKGAYNEQFF,.,.,TRBJ2-1,TRBV14
TGTGCCAGCAGCTTAGGAGGAGGAAGGGGAGCCAATCAGCCCCAGCATTTT,CASSLGGGRGANQPQHF,.,.,TRBJ1-5,TRBV7-7
TGTGCCAGCAGCTTAGATTCAAGGTGGGGGGACCCAACGCTCGAAGCTTTCTTT,CASSLDSRWGDPTLEAFF,.,.,TRBJ1-1,TRBV11-2
TGTGCCAGCAAATCCAGGGGGGCGACTGAAGCTTTCTTT,CASKSRGATEAFF,TRBD1,.,TRBJ1-1,TRBV5-6
TGTGCCAGCAGCTACCCCCGGGACAGGGACCACGAGCAGTACTTC,CASSYPRDRDHEQYF,TRBD1,.,TRBJ2-7,TRBV5-6
TGTGCCATCAGCTCCACACCACAAGAGACCCAGTACTTC,CAISSTPQETQYF,.,.,TRBJ2-5,TRBV10-3
TGTGCCAGCAGTGAATACCGGATCAATCAGCCCCAGCATTTT,CASSEYRINQPQHF,.,few,TRBJ1-5,TRBV25-1
TGTGCCAGCAGCTTCCGGGACCTTGAAGCTTTCTTT,CASSFRDLEAFF,.,.,TRBJ1-1,TRBV5-6
TGCGCCAGCAGTGAGTATGGCGGCGGGACCGGGGGAGATACGCAGTATTTT,CASSEYGGGTGGDTQYF,.,.,TRBJ2-3,TRBV10-2